This T cell receptor beta chain was identified during a study of blood T cell repertoires in COVID-19 (dated by TCRdb to the early 2020s). Regarding the research as a whole: Collaborator samples came from the United States, Italy and Spain and covered acute and convalescent phases of COVID-19. The material from the prospective study consisted of cDNA or gDNA derived from T cells, B-cell-depleted T cells, or PBMCs. Deeply sampled blood TCRbeta repertoires from subjects exposed to, actively infected with, or recovered from COVID-19 were included in the dataset. The repertoires were released in a freely available public database intended as a resource for research on the immune response to SARS-CoV-2. Samples came from the ongoing ImmuneRACE study (first 160 participants) plus 1,254 subjects from 6 global collaborators. Nearly every sample came with metadata listing a de-identified subject ID, COVID-19 status, age in years and sex. Where available, HLA class I and class II types were obtained from metadata supplied by the sample provider rather than from assay-based typing. Overall study outcomes, separate from this receptor: Clinical and demographic metadata were provided uncurated, with the amount varying by source and participant.

TCRbeta CDR3 regions were amplified from genomic DNA using the immunoSEQ Assay, a bias-controlled multiplex PCR. The paper's processing steps were these. The number of nucleated cells in each sample was estimated by amplification of reference gene primers within the assay. To quantify the absolute abundance of each unique TCRbeta CDR3 rearrangement, sequence reads were collapsed and filtered. For each sample, productive Simpson clonality was calculated as the square root of Simpson's diversity index across productive rearrangements. The table comes from immuneACCESS by way of TCRdb, which keeps in-frame sequences with V and J called. Part of the clones is missing from these tables; in studies checked, under half for an unresolved V gene and the rest for unknown reasons. The V and J calls and clone size come from that table; D and trimming were worked out from the DNA. The sample table shows 25,000 to 35,000 clones, and about 87% are seen once. Of the sample, around 12% is held by the ten largest clones.

Trimming at the junction amounts to 5 bases on V and 3 bases on J, and the germline ends lie 11 bases apart. CDR1 and CDR2, looked up from the germline V gene, are SGHNT and YENEEA. The CDR3, cysteine through phenylalanine, is 14 amino acids long. Only the CDR3 DNA stays, 42 bases, in frame from base 1. Whole blood was collected in K2EDTA tubes by collaborating institutions according to the institutions' own protocols. For TCRbeta analysis, collaborators shipped samples as frozen whole blood, isolated PBMCs, or DNA extracted from either of those sample types. Concerning this clone: There is no known antigen for this receptor. Base quality data are lacking; no much larger clone is found one base away.

Sequenced sample: peripheral blood. The clonotype originates from a human donor in a cohort sampled during active COVID-19. The donor label of this sample is uncertain. Here the chain combines TRBV11-3 and TRBJ2-1; the D gene assignment is ambiguous. The bases read TGTGCCAGCAGCCCATGGCAGAACTACAATGAGCAGTTCTTC. Its product reads: CASSPWQNYNEQFF.